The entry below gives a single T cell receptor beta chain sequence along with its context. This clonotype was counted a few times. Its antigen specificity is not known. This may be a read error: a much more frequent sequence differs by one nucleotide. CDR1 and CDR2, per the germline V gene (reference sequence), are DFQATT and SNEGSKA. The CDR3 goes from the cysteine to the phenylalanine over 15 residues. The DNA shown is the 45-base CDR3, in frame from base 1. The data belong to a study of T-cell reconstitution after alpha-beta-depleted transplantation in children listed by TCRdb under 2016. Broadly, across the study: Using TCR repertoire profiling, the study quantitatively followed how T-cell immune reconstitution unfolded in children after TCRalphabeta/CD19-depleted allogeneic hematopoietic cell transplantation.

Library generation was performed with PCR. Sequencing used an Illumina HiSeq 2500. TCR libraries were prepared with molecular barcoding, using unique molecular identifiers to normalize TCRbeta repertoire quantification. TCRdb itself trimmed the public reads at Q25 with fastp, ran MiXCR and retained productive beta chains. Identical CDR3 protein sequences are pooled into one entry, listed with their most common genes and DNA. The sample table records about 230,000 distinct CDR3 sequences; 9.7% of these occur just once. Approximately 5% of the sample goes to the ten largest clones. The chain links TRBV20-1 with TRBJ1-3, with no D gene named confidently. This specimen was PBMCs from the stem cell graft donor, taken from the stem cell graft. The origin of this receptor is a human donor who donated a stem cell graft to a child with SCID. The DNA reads TGCTGTGCTATCCGCGGTCCGGTCACTGGAAACACCATATATTTT. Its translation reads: CCAIRGPVTGNTIYF.